A selection of T cell receptor beta chains follows, all from one sample in a study of blood T cell repertoires in COVID-19. The repertoire was sequenced with immunoSEQ multiplex PCR; TCRdb's copy has only in-frame clones and lacks some. The sample carries roughly 280,000 clones, roughly 90% recorded once. Sequencing was carried out using peripheral blood. The origin of the receptors is a man aged 45-60 years with acute or convalescent COVID-19. Each CDR3 is given with its conserved first and last residue. Each record gives: J gene, clone size, V gene, D gene, CDR3 protein, CDR3 DNA. D genes are given only for firm matches. Clone size is given for some rows only: seen once, a few or many times, or a class if the clone is expanded.

>TRBJ2-5|-|TRBV6-1|TRBD2
CASSEGLAGSARETQYF
TGTGCCAGCAGTGAAGGCCTAGCGGGGAGTGCAAGAGAGACCCAGTACTTC
>TRBJ2-7|-|TRBV13|-
CASSLATGLLGFEQYF
TGTGCCAGCAGCTTAGCAACAGGGCTACTTGGTTTTGAGCAGTACTTC
>TRBJ2-1|-|TRBV10-3|-
CAISEQGRDNEQFF
TGTGCCATCAGTGAACAGGGCAGAGACAATGAGCAGTTCTTC
>TRBJ2-3|-|TRBV2|-
CASSGIRLPTDTQYF
TGTGCCAGCAGTGGTATCCGGTTACCCACAGATACGCAGTATTTT
>TRBJ2-3|-|TRBV11-3|-
CASSLDQAGDTQYF
TGTGCCAGCAGCTTAGACCAGGCCGGCGATACGCAGTATTTT
>TRBJ2-7|-|TRBV11-2|TRBD1
CASSLKGQGGEQYF
TGTGCCAGCAGCTTAAAGGGACAGGGGGGCGAGCAGTACTTC
>TRBJ1-1|-|TRBV10-3|-
CAISESIGQTNTEAFF
TGTGCCATCAGTGAGTCGATCGGACAGACTAACACTGAAGCTTTCTTT
>TRBJ2-2|-|TRBV5-1|-
CASSLDTPNTGELFF
TGCGCCAGCAGCTTGGACACACCGAACACCGGGGAGCTGTTTTTT
>TRBJ1-2|-|TRBV3-1/TRBV3-2|-
CASSPDILYGYTF
TGTGCCAGCAGCCCGGACATTCTCTATGGCTACACCTTC
>TRBJ2-7|-|TRBV3-1/TRBV3-2|TRBD2
CASSRLAMRGEQYF
TGTGCCAGCAGCCGACTAGCGATGAGGGGCGAGCAGTACTTC
>TRBJ2-3|-|TRBV5-1|TRBD1
CASGGDRQISTDTQYF
TGCGCCAGCGGTGGGGACAGACAGATTAGCACAGATACGCAGTATTTT
>TRBJ1-1|once|TRBV21-1|-
CASSKVPGDSFNTEAFF
TGTGCCAGCAGCAAAGTCCCGGGGGACAGTTTCAACACTGAAGCTTTCTTT
>TRBJ1-2|-|TRBV4-1|-
CASSQDLRGAVLGYTF
TGCGCCAGCAGCCAAGATCTTCGGGGGGCGGTTCTTGGCTACACCTTC
>TRBJ1-4|-|TRBV19|-
CASSIQGGEKLFF
TGTGCCAGTAGTATTCAGGGTGGAGAAAAACTGTTTTTT
>TRBJ1-1|few|TRBV19|-
CASSLPGTSHPTEAFF
TGTGCCAGTAGCCTCCCCGGGACTTCTCATCCCACTGAAGCTTTCTTT
>TRBJ2-7|-|TRBV6-1|-
CASSEAMSQGYEQYF
TGTGCCAGCAGTGAAGCCATGTCCCAGGGCTACGAGCAGTACTTC
>TRBJ2-7|-|TRBV3-1/TRBV3-2|-
CASSPGSLSYEQYF
TGTGCCAGCAGCCCGGGTTCACTCTCCTACGAGCAGTACTTC
>TRBJ1-2|-|TRBV3-1/TRBV3-2|-
CASSQRADYGYTF
TGTGCCAGCAGCCAACGTGCAGACTATGGCTACACCTTC
>TRBJ2-5|once|TRBV7-9|TRBD1
CASSPGTGGQETQYF
TGTGCCAGCAGCCCTGGGACAGGGGGCCAAGAGACCCAGTACTTC
>TRBJ2-1|few|TRBV7-8|-
CASSPMTAEAYNEQFF
TGTGCCAGCAGCCCAATGACAGCCGAGGCCTACAATGAGCAGTTCTTC
>TRBJ2-7|-|TRBV7-8|TRBD1
CASVETGGDGEQYF
TGTGCCAGCGTCGAGACAGGGGGCGATGGCGAGCAGTACTTC
>TRBJ2-7|few|TRBV7-8|-
CASSPRWDTPSYEQYF
TGTGCCAGCAGCCCCAGGTGGGACACCCCTTCCTACGAGCAGTACTTC
>TRBJ2-3|-|TRBV13|TRBD2
CASSPSSSSGSTDTQYF
TGTGCCAGCAGCCCATCTTCTTCTAGCGGTAGCACAGATACGCAGTATTTT
>TRBJ1-1|few|TRBV7-3|-
CASSWRGDTEAFF
TGTGCCAGCAGCTGGAGAGGCGACACTGAAGCTTTCTTT
>TRBJ2-5|-|TRBV30|-
CAWSNLVLQETQYF
TGTGCCTGGAGTAACTTGGTACTTCAAGAGACCCAGTACTTC
>TRBJ2-3|-|TRBV19|TRBD2
CASSIWTSGGNTQYF
TGTGCCAGTAGTATATGGACTAGCGGGGGGAATACGCAGTATTTT
>TRBJ2-1|-|TRBV29-1|-
CSVDPRTQYNEQFF
TGCAGCGTTGACCCCCGGACACAATACAATGAGCAGTTCTTC
>TRBJ2-1|-|TRBV5-6|TRBD1
CASSSPGTGPYEQFF
TGTGCCAGCAGCTCACCCGGGACAGGTCCCTATGAGCAGTTCTTC
>TRBJ1-1|-|TRBV14|-
CASSQARWTEAFF
TGTGCCAGCAGCCAAGCTCGGTGGACTGAAGCTTTCTTT
>TRBJ2-7|-|TRBV30|-
CAWSPQDYEQYF
TGTGCCTGGAGTCCCCAGGACTACGAGCAGTACTTC
>TRBJ2-5|-|TRBV19|-
CASGQVNEETQYF
TGTGCCAGTGGACAAGTCAACGAAGAGACCCAGTACTTC
>TRBJ1-5|-|TRBV6-5|TRBD1
CASSNRQGNNQPQHF
TGTGCCAGCAGCAACCGACAGGGAAACAATCAGCCCCAGCATTTT
>TRBJ2-7|-|TRBV7-9|-
CASSLSTVYEQYF
TGTGCCAGCAGCTTATCAACAGTCTACGAGCAGTACTTC
>TRBJ2-3|-|TRBV5-4|-
CASSLSTDTQYF
TGTGCCAGCAGCCTCAGCACAGATACGCAGTATTTT
>TRBJ2-5|-|TRBV6-5|-
CASSPREIQTQYF
TGTGCCAGCAGTCCCAGGGAAATACAGACCCAGTACTTC
>TRBJ2-2|-|TRBV19|-
CASTSTAGTGELFF
TGTGCCAGTACGTCGACAGCCGGTACCGGGGAGCTGTTTTTT
>TRBJ2-1|-|TRBV3-1/TRBV3-2|-
CASSQDRFSGLYNEQFF
TGTGCCAGCAGCCAAGATCGCTTTAGCGGACTCTACAATGAGCAGTTCTTC